This is a list of T cell receptor beta chains from one sample in a study of T cells in localized non-small cell lung cancer. Sequencing used immunoSEQ multiplex PCR; TCRdb keeps in-frame clones, though not all of them. The table lists over 30,000 clones, around 90% of them singletons. The sample here was peripheral blood mononuclear cells, taken before any cancer treatment. These receptors were collected from a man aged 35 to 69 with stage III lung adenocarcinoma. The CDR3 runs from the conserved cysteine through the conserved F or W. The D gene is left open where the match is weak. Clone size, where shown, is once, few, many, or a class for clones that have expanded.

d_call	v_call	clone_size	j_call	cdr3_aa	cdr3_nt
TRBD2	TRBV7-2	NA	TRBJ2-1	CASSLVAGGAIEQFF	TGTGCCAGCAGCTTAGTGGCGGGGGGGGCTATCGAGCAGTTCTTC
TRBD2	TRBV5-1	few	TRBJ2-1	CASSLGGGGRNEQFF	TGCGCCAGCAGCTTGGGCGGGGGAGGAAGGAATGAGCAGTTCTTC
NA	TRBV7-2	NA	TRBJ2-5	CASSLSNSQETQYF	TGTGCCAGCAGCTTATCGAACAGCCAAGAGACCCAGTACTTC
NA	TRBV7-8	NA	TRBJ2-6	CASRSLRSSGANVLTF	TGTGCCAGCAGAAGTCTCCGGAGCTCTGGGGCCAACGTCCTGACTTTC
NA	TRBV5-1	NA	TRBJ2-3	CASSLGVALTDTQYF	TGCGCCAGCAGCTTGGGTGTAGCTCTCACAGATACGCAGTATTTT
NA	TRBV14	NA	TRBJ2-3	CASSPRPGVGTDTQYF	TGTGCCAGCAGCCCCAGACCCGGGGTCGGCACAGATACGCAGTATTTT
NA	TRBV7-6	NA	TRBJ2-1	CASSLLKGNNEQFF	TGTGCCAGCAGCTTATTGAAGGGTAATAATGAGCAGTTCTTC
TRBD1	TRBV5-8	NA	TRBJ2-5	CASSTGTGKGETQYF	TGTGCCAGCAGCACTGGGACAGGAAAAGGGGAGACCCAGTACTTC
NA	TRBV27	NA	TRBJ2-2	CASSITRVTGELFF	TGTGCCAGCAGTATAACTAGGGTCACCGGGGAGCTGTTTTTT
NA	TRBV6-1	few	TRBJ1-2	CASSEGLRYGYTF	TGTGCCAGCAGTGAAGGTCTAAGGTATGGCTACACCTTC
TRBD1	TRBV18	NA	TRBJ1-1	CASSPHWDRGSVNTEAFF	TGTGCCAGCTCACCCCACTGGGACAGGGGTAGCGTGAACACTGAAGCTTTCTTT
NA	TRBV2	NA	TRBJ2-7	CASSVRSEQYF	TGTGCCAGCAGTGTAAGGAGCGAGCAGTACTTC
NA	TRBV2	NA	TRBJ2-5	CASSGDMGTQYF	TGTGCCAGCAGTGGCGACATGGGGACCCAGTACTTC
TRBD1	TRBV27	NA	TRBJ1-6	CASSPPGTGGNSPLHF	TGTGCCAGCAGCCCACCCGGGACAGGGGGCAATTCACCCCTCCACTTT
TRBD2	TRBV25-1	NA	TRBJ2-7	CASKLGLASLYEQYF	TGTGCCAGCAAACTCGGACTAGCGAGTCTCTACGAGCAGTACTTC
NA	TRBV11-3	NA	TRBJ2-7	CASSFGGSQGHYYEQYF	TGTGCCAGCAGCTTTGGAGGGAGTCAGGGACATTACTACGAGCAGTACTTC
NA	TRBV6-4	NA	TRBJ1-1	CASSEGWGRAFF	TGTGCCAGCAGTGAGGGTTGGGGGCGAGCTTTCTTT